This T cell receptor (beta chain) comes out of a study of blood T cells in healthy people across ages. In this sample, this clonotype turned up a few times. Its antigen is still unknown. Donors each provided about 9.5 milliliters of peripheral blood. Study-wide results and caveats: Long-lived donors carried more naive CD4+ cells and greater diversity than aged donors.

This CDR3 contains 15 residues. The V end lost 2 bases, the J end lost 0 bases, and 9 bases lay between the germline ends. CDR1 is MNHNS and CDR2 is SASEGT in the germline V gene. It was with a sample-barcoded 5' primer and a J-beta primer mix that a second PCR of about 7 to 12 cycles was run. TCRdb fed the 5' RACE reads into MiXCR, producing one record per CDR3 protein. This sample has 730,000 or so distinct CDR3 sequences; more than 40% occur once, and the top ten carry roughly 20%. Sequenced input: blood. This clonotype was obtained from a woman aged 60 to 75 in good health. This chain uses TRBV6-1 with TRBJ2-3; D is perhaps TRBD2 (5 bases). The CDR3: CASSERGKSTDTQYF. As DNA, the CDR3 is TGTGCCAGCAGTGAAAGAGGGAAGAGCACAGATACGCAGTATTTT.